This TCR beta chain emerged from a study of T cells expressing NK-cell markers (TCRdb year 2020). A note on the overall study: About eight donors provided sorted CD3+CD56+NKG2C+, CD3+CD56+NKG2C- and CD3+CD56-NKG2C+ T-cell subsets, whose TCR beta-chain repertoires were profiled. Seven of the eight sequenced donors were HCMV-seropositive and one was HCMV-seronegative. The study sequenced eight donors, all healthy volunteers chosen at random: three men and five women. Libraries were sequenced as 2 x 150 bp reads on Illumina HiSeq 2000/2500, MiSeq or NextSeq.

HCMV serostatus was determined by detecting HCMV-specific IgG in serum with a commercial ELISA kit. Peripheral blood mononuclear cells were isolated from blood by Ficoll density gradient centrifugation. The reads were generated on an Illumina HiSeq 2000. 5'RACE template switching, by which a universal primer site and unique molecular identifiers were added, was used to make TCR beta cDNA libraries. Priming for cDNA synthesis came from the TCR beta constant segment, and two successive PCR amplification steps followed. In the original analysis: Reads were demultiplexed and grouped by UMI with MIGEC, and clonotypes were assembled and quantified with MiTCR. Only TCR cDNA sequences supported by at least two reads were kept to exclude erroneous sequences. Downstream repertoire analysis used the tcR package, and clonotypes were matched across fractions by CDR3 nucleotide sequence plus V segment. VDJmatch was used to annotate antigen specificity against VDJdb, with one amino acid substitution in CDR3 permitted. One entry per CDR3 protein sequence results from the TCRdb reprocessing of the reads, with DNA left out. TCRdb's processing, not the authors' own work, is the source of the V and J calls. This sample's table contains about 540,000 distinct CDR3 sequences. The top ten constitute roughly 3.5% of the sample.

As regards this clonotype: Its cognate antigen has yet to be identified.

The CDR1 and CDR2 encoded by the germline V gene (reference sequence) are LGHDT and YNNKEL. Counted from cysteine to phenylalanine, this CDR3 has 20 amino acids. No DNA is listed. Broad study findings and their caveats: It remained unclear whether the expanded NKG2C-expressing T cell clones were specific for HCMV antigens. For six donors, the dominant CD3+CD56+NKG2C+ clonotypes were among the top 10 CD8+ clonotypes and accounted for roughly 1.0-8% of CD8+ T cells. Those dominant clonotypes were again the most abundant among CD3+CD56-NKG2C+ cells in several donors, at about 28.3-60.1%.

Sequenced sample: blood T cells: a sorted CD56 or NKG2C T cell subset, CD4+ or CD8+ T cells, or bulk PBMC T cells (not recorded which). This TCR came from a man aged 18 to 29 in good health. Donor details come from another sample of the same person, matched by shared clones. Recombination joined TRBV3-1 with TRBJ2-6; as DNA is missing, the TRBD1 call by TCRdb cannot be tested. CDR3 region: CASSHRVRGQRSSGANVLTF.